This T cell receptor beta chain was captured in a study of a mutant IDH1 vaccine in newly diagnosed glioma. In the study overall: Previous care, which was radiotherapy, temozolomide, or both, most often involved both. General study results and limits: Pseudoprogression appeared unlinked to shifts in leading peripheral T cell clonotypes.

Measured with immunoSEQ multiplex PCR; TCRdb has only the in-frame clones, and not every one. The sample comprises around 41,000 clones, 75% to 90% of which are singletons, and about 1.5% rests with the top ten. Trimming removed 4 bases from V and 9 bases from J, with 13 bases in between. Germline V gene sequence: CDR1 SGHRS, CDR2 YFSETQ. The CDR3 consists of 12 residues. The time point here: week 35, safety follow-up. Every vaccination contained 300 ug of the mutant IDH1 20-mer peptide and was paired with topical imiquimod. Concerning this clone itself: Its antigen is unknown.

The chain is built from TRBV5-1 and TRBJ1-1, with a possible D match to TRBD1 (5 bases). The sequenced sample was PBMCs, obtained from a glioma patient whose treatment included an IDH1 peptide vaccine. The clonotype was recovered from a man between 40 and 49 years old with glioma. The CDR3 DNA is TGCGCCAGCAGCCCCTCGGGGGGGAAAGCTTTCTTT. Amino acid sequence: CASSPSGGKAFF.